This T cell receptor beta chain was observed in a study of blood T cells in healthy people across ages. Comments on this clonotype: Its specificity is unknown.

Study results and limitations: Diversity of TCR beta per million T cells declined in a roughly linear way with age.

Healthy Caucasian individuals from Russia aged about 6 to 90 served as donors. Looked up from germline, CDR1 is SGDLS and CDR2 is YYNGEE. The CDR3 runs to 12 residues. Trimming stripped 10 bases from V and 9 bases from J, with 14 bases between. A second PCR, run for about 6 to 11 cycles, used a sample-barcoded 5' primer plus a J-beta primer mix. MiXCR, applied by TCRdb to the 5' RACE reads, yields one record per CDR3 protein. In the table there are 790,000 or so distinct CDR3 sequences, approximately 60% of which are singletons. The gene calls are TRBV9 and TRBJ2-6, with D uncertain. Sequencing was done on a sample of blood. The origin of this receptor is a man aged 35-49 years in good health. CDR3 nucleotide sequence: TGTGCCTACAGCTCTGGTGGCAACGTCCTGACTTTC. It codes for CAYSSGGNVLTF.